Detailed here is one T cell receptor beta chain. Naive CD8 cells were CD45RO-negative, positively selected for CCR7, excluding terminally differentiated effector memory CD45RA+ cells. V shed 0 bases and J 0 bases; nucleotides not matched to a gene: 5. Per germline, CDR1 SGHRS and CDR2 YFSETQ. The CDR3 is made up of 18 amino acids. Clones were read by immunoSEQ multiplex PCR, and TCRdb kept only the in-frame ones, dropping some. The table records about 680,000 clones, 92% of them present only once. The data were obtained in a study of shared clonotypes between healthy human individuals. The source of this sequence is a man younger than 40 in good health. This rearrangement joins TRBV5-1 to TRBJ2-1; 11 nucleotides match TRBD2. The sequencing input was naive CD8+ T cells sorted from blood. The CDR3 nucleotides read TGCGCCAGCAGCTTGGGACTAGCGGGGCCCAGCTCCTACAATGAGCAGTTCTTC. It is translated as CASSLGLAGPSSYNEQFF. Full variable domain (rest looked up from reference TRBV5-1 and TRBJ2-1): KAGVTQTPRYLIKTRGQQVTLSCSPISGHRSVSWYQQTPGQGLQFLFEYFSETQRNKGNFPGRFSGRQFSNSRSEMNVSTLELGDSALYLCASSLGLAGPSSYNEQFFGPGTRLTVL.